This is a list of T cell receptor beta chains from one sample in a study of CD8+CD57+ T cells in acquired aplastic anemia. MiXCR was run by TCRdb on the reads, yielding one entry per CDR3 protein. The sample lists hundreds of thousands of distinct CDR3 sequences, roughly 53% occurring once. Sequencing used sorted CD4+, CD8+, or CD8+CD57+ T cells (not recorded which) from PBMCs. The receptors were sampled from a human donor with aplastic anemia. Each CDR3 is given with its conserved first and last residue. A D gene is named only where the DNA matches it firmly. Size values are once, few and many counts, or a class for expanded clones, and some rows have none.

abundance: NA
j_gene: TRBJ2-2
d_gene: NA
v_gene: TRBV4-2
len: 11
CDR3aa: CARQGAGELFF
CDR3nt: TGTGCCAGGCAGGGCGCCGGGGAGCTGTTTTTT

abundance: NA
j_gene: TRBJ2-7
d_gene: TRBD2
v_gene: TRBV7-3
len: 17
CDR3aa: CASSSGTSGRVSCEQYF
CDR3nt: TGTGCCAGCAGTTCCGGGACTAGCGGGAGAGTCTCCTGCGAGCAGTACTTC

abundance: many
j_gene: TRBJ2-5
d_gene: NA
v_gene: TRBV18
len: 14
CDR3aa: CASSPSRAQETQYF
CDR3nt: TGTGCCAGCTCACCATCTAGGGCCCAAGAGACCCAGTACTTC

abundance: NA
j_gene: TRBJ2-7
d_gene: NA
v_gene: TRBV5-4
len: 14
CDR3aa: CASSSSLVLGEQYF
CDR3nt: TGTGCCAGCAGCTCCTCCCTAGTGCTTGGCGAGCAGTACTTC

abundance: NA
j_gene: TRBJ1-1
d_gene: NA
v_gene: TRBV4-1
len: 13
CDR3aa: CASSRGGTTEAFF
CDR3nt: TGCGCCAGCAGCCGGGGGGGTACCACTGAAGCTTTCTTT

abundance: few
j_gene: TRBJ2-7
d_gene: TRBD1
v_gene: TRBV2
len: 14
CDR3aa: CASTGTGRSYEQYF
CDR3nt: TGTGCCAGCACCGGGACAGGGAGGTCCTACGAGCAGTACTTC

abundance: once
j_gene: TRBJ2-1
d_gene: NA
v_gene: TRBV14
len: 14
CDR3aa: CATSEQGSTGEQFF
CDR3nt: TGTGCCACCAGTGAACAGGGCTCGACTGGGGAGCAGTTCTTC

abundance: NA
j_gene: TRBJ2-7
d_gene: NA
v_gene: TRBV7-2
len: 14
CDR3aa: CASSLDAGSYEQYF
CDR3nt: TGTGCCAGCAGCTTAGACGCCGGGAGCTACGAGCAGTACTTC

abundance: few
j_gene: TRBJ1-5
d_gene: NA
v_gene: TRBV15
len: 14
CDR3aa: CATSTANSNQPQHF
CDR3nt: TGTGCCACCAGCACGGCGAATAGCAATCAGCCCCAGCATTTT

abundance: NA
j_gene: TRBJ2-1
d_gene: NA
v_gene: TRBV25-1
len: 19
CDR3aa: CASSTRGRLRQTSYNEQFF
CDR3nt: TGTGCCAGCAGTACCCGGGGCCGTCTCCGACAAACGTCCTACAATGAGCAGTTCTTC

abundance: many
j_gene: TRBJ1-1
d_gene: NA
v_gene: TRBV5-8
len: 15
CDR3aa: CASKTQGSLNTEAFF
CDR3nt: TGTGCCAGCAAAACCCAAGGCAGTTTGAACACTGAAGCTTTCTTT

abundance: once
j_gene: TRBJ2-3
d_gene: NA
v_gene: TRBV7-9
len: 13
CDR3aa: CASSSTPTDTQYF
CDR3nt: TGTGCCAGCAGCTCTACACCCACAGATACACAGTATTTT

abundance: NA
j_gene: TRBJ1-5
d_gene: NA
v_gene: TRBV15
len: 15
CDR3aa: CATSRDGDPRTGELF
CDR3nt: TGTGCCACCAGCAGAGATGGGGACCCGCGCACCGGGGAGCTGTTT

abundance: NA
j_gene: TRBJ2-7
d_gene: TRBD2
v_gene: TRBV7-2
len: 13
CDR3aa: CASSLGLAGRQYF
CDR3nt: TGTGCCAGCAGCTTAGGGCTAGCGGGACGGCAGTACTTC

abundance: NA
j_gene: TRBJ2-7
d_gene: TRBD2
v_gene: TRBV9
len: 15
CDR3aa: CASSSYSGSIYEQYF
CDR3nt: TGTGCCAGCAGCTCCTATAGCGGGAGTATTTACGAGCAGTACTTC

abundance: few
j_gene: TRBJ2-3
d_gene: NA
v_gene: TRBV6-4
len: 16
CDR3aa: CASSYSDRSSASTQYF
CDR3nt: TGTGCCAGCAGTTACTCAGACAGGAGCTCGGCCAGTACGCAGTATTTT

abundance: NA
j_gene: TRBJ2-7
d_gene: TRBD2
v_gene: TRBV9
len: 16
CDR3aa: CASSATGTSVAYEQYF
CDR3nt: TGTGCCAGCAGCGCTACCGGGACTAGCGTGGCCTACGAGCAGTACTTC

abundance: many
j_gene: TRBJ2-1
d_gene: NA
v_gene: TRBV5-5
len: 16
CDR3aa: CASSLAGSSWYNEQFF
CDR3nt: TGTGCCAGCAGCTTGGCGGGGTCTTCTTGGTACAATGAGCAGTTCTTC

abundance: NA
j_gene: TRBJ2-2
d_gene: NA
v_gene: TRBV9
len: 16
CDR3aa: CASSVNLGPEGGELFF
CDR3nt: TGTGCCAGCAGCGTAAATTTAGGACCTGAGGGCGGGGAGCTGTTTTTT

abundance: many
j_gene: TRBJ2-1
d_gene: NA
v_gene: TRBV2
len: 14
CDR3aa: CASMPGSSYNEQFF
CDR3nt: TGTGCCAGCATGCCGGGCAGCTCCTACAATGAGCAGTTCTTC

abundance: many
j_gene: TRBJ2-5
d_gene: NA
v_gene: TRBV14
len: 12
CDR3aa: CASSRRSETQYF
CDR3nt: TGTGCCAGCAGCCGACGATCGGAGACCCAGTACTTC

abundance: NA
j_gene: TRBJ1-1
d_gene: NA
v_gene: TRBV7-2
len: 14
CDR3aa: CASSVIGRGAEAFF
CDR3nt: TGTGCCAGCAGCGTAATTGGACGGGGCGCTGAAGCTTTCTTT

abundance: many
j_gene: TRBJ1-6
d_gene: NA
v_gene: TRBV6-5
len: 15
CDR3aa: CASRSSLWDNSPLHF
CDR3nt: TGTGCCAGCAGGTCATCGTTATGGGATAATTCACCCCTCCACTTT

abundance: NA
j_gene: TRBJ2-1
d_gene: TRBD1
v_gene: TRBV15
len: 13
CDR3aa: CATSTDRGNEQFF
CDR3nt: TGTGCCACCAGCACTGACAGGGGGAATGAGCAGTTCTTC

abundance: once
j_gene: TRBJ1-6
d_gene: TRBD1
v_gene: TRBV7-3
len: 15
CDR3aa: CASSLTPGQGSPLHF
CDR3nt: TGTGCCAGCAGCTTAACGCCGGGACAGGGATCACCCCTCCACTTT

abundance: many
j_gene: TRBJ1-1
d_gene: NA
v_gene: TRBV19
len: 15
CDR3aa: CASTSGRTVYTEAFF
CDR3nt: TGTGCCAGTACCTCGGGGCGGACAGTCTACACTGAAGCTTTCTTT